The rows below give T cell receptor beta chains drawn from one sample of a study of blood T cell repertoires in COVID-19. Method: immunoSEQ multiplex PCR; TCRdb's copy keeps in-frame clones and lacks some. The sample gives about 22,000 clones, about 91% of which show up once; over 2.5% is in the top ten. Material: peripheral blood. Receptor source: a woman aged 70-85 years with active COVID-19. CDR3s include the opening cysteine and the closing phenylalanine or tryptophan. D genes are given only for firm matches.

CDR3 protein | CDR3 DNA | V gene | D gene | J gene
CASSVAGINNEQFF | TGTGCCAGCAGCGTAGCGGGGATTAACAATGAGCAGTTCTTC | TRBV9 | . | TRBJ2-1
CASSFISRNQPQHF | TGTGCCAGCAGCTTTATTTCCAGAAATCAGCCCCAGCATTTT | TRBV7-2 | . | TRBJ1-5
CASSGAGITGVEKLFF | TGTGCCAGCAGCGGGGCAGGGATAACGGGTGTTGAAAAACTGTTTTTT | TRBV5-6 | . | TRBJ1-4
CASSRTSARTTGELFF | TGTGCCAGTAGTAGGACTAGCGCCCGAACAACCGGGGAGCTGTTTTTT | TRBV19 | TRBD2 | TRBJ2-2
CASSRGGLGTGELFF | TGTGCCAGTAGCCGGGGGGGGCTCGGCACCGGGGAGCTGTTTTTT | TRBV19 | TRBD2 | TRBJ2-2
CASSPGHDEQYF | TGTGCCAGCTCCCCAGGACACGACGAGCAGTACTTC | TRBV18 | . | TRBJ2-7
CSAALGQGSTF | TGCAGTGCCGCCCTTGGACAGGGCTCGACCTTC | TRBV20-1 | TRBD1 | TRBJ1-2
CASNELADEQFF | TGTGCCAGCAATGAGCTAGCAGATGAGCAGTTCTTC | TRBV28 | . | TRBJ2-1
CASSKTLPGTGVYEQYF | TGTGCCAGTAGTAAGACCCTCCCCGGGACAGGGGTGTACGAGCAGTACTTC | TRBV19 | TRBD1 | TRBJ2-7
CAISAQGNNQPQHF | TGTGCCATCAGTGCACAGGGGAACAATCAGCCCCAGCATTTT | TRBV10-3 | TRBD1 | TRBJ1-5
CASSLRSEQGPNTEAFF | TGCGCCAGCAGCTTGAGGTCAGAGCAGGGTCCGAACACTGAAGCTTTCTTT | TRBV5-1 | . | TRBJ1-1